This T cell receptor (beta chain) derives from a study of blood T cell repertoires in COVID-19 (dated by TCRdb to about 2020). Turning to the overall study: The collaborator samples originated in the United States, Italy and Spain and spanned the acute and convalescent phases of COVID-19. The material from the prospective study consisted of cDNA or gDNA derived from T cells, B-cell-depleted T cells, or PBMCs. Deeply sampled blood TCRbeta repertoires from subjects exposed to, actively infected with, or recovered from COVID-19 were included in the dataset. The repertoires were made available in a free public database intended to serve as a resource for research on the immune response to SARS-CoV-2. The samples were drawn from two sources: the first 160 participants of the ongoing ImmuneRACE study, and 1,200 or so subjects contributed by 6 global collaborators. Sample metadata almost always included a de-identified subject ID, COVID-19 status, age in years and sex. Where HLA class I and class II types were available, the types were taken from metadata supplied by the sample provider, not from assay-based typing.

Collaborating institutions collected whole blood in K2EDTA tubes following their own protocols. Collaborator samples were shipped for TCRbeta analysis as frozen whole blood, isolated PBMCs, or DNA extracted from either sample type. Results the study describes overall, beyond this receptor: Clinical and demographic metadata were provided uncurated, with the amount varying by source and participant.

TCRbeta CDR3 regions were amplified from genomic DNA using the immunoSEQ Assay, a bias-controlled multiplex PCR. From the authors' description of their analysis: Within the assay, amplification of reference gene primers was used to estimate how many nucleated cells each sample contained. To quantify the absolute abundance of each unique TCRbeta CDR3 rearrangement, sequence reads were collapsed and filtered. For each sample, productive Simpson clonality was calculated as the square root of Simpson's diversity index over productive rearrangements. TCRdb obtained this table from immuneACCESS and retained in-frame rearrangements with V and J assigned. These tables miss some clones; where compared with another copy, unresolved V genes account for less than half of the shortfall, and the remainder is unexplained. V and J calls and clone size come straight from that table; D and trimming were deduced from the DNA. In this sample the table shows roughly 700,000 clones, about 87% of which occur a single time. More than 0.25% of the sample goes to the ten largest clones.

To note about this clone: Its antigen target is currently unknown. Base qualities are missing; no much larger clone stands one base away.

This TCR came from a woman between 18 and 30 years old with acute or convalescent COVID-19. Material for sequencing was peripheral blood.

For the CDR3, the sequence is CAGKRQGADTEAFF. The base sequence is TGTGCCGGAAAGAGACAGGGGGCAGACACTGAAGCTTTCTTT. The V gene is TRBV2 and the J gene is TRBJ1-1, and 10 junction bases match TRBD1. From its cysteine to its phenylalanine, the CDR3 spans 14 amino acids. The CDR3 DNA has 42 bases and is translated from base 1. CDR1 and CDR2 are read off the germline V gene as SNHLY and FYNNEI. V trim: 11 bases; J trim: 3 bases; unmatched bases: 9.